The text below deals with one T cell receptor beta chain. Per germline, CDR1 SQVTM and CDR2 ANQGSEA. The V and J ends lost 7 bases and 6 bases respectively, with 18 bases between them. The CDR3 runs to 13 residues. TCRdb re-called the 5' RACE reads with MiXCR, one entry per CDR3 protein. The sample lists 200,000 to 250,000 distinct CDR3 sequences; around 6.5% were seen once. This sample is part of a study of identical twins. This sample also belongs to another study, concerning T cells expressing NK-cell markers.

The TCR comes from a woman under 30 in good health. Sequencing was performed on CD8+ T cells sorted from blood. The chain links TRBV29-1 to TRBJ1-1; D may be TRBD1 (5 bases). The CDR3 sequence: CSGRWGSSAEAFF. The CDR3 bases are TGCAGCGGGCGATGGGGGTCGAGCGCTGAAGCTTTCTTT.